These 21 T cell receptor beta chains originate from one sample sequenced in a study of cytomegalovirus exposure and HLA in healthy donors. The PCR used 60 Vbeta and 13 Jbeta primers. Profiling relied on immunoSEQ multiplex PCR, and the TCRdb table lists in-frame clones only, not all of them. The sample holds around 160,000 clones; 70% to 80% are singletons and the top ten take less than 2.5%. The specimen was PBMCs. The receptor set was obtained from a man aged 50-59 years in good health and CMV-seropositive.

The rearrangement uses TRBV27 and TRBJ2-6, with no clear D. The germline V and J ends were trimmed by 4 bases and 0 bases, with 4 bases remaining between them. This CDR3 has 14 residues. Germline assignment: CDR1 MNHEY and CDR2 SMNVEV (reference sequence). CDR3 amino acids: CASSSFSGANVLTF. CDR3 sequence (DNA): TGTGCCAGCAGTTCCTTCTCTGGGGCCAACGTCCTGACTTTC.

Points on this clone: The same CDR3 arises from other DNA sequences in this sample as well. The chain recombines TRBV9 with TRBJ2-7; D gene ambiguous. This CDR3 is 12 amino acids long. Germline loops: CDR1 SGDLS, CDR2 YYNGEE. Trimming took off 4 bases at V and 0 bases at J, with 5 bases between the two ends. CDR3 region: CASSSSSYEQYF. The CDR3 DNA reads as TGTGCCAGCAGCAGTAGCTCCTACGAGCAGTACTTC.

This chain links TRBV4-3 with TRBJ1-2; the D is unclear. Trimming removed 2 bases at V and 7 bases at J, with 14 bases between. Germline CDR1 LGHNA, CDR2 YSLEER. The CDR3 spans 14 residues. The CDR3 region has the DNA TGCGCCAGCAGCCAAAGGTCTATTAGCGGTGGCTACACCTTC. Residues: CASSQRSISGGYTF.

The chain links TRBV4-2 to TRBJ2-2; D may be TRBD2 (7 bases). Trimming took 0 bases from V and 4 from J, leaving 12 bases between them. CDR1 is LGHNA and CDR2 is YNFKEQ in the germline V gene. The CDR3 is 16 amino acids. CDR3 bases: TGTGCCAGCAGCCAAGACGGGGGGCGGTTCACCGGGGAGCTGTTTTTT. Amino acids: CASSQDGGRFTGELFF.

CDR3 protein: CASSRRSDRVYGYTF. CDR3 coding DNA: TGTGCCAGCAGCCGGAGATCGGACAGAGTCTATGGCTACACCTTC. The chain combines TRBV14 with TRBJ1-2; D is perhaps TRBD1 (6 bases). The CDR3 spans 15 residues. Looked up from germline, CDR1 is SGHDN and CDR2 is FVKESK. The V and J ends lost 4 bases and 4 bases respectively, with 16 bases between them.

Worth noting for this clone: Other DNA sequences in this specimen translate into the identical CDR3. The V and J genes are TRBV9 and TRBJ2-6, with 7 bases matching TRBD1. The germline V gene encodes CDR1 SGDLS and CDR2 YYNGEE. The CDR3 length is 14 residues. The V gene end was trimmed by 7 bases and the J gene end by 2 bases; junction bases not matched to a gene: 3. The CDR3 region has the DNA TGTGCCAGCGACAGGGAAACTGGGGCCAACGTCCTGACTTTC. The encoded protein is CASDRETGANVLTF.

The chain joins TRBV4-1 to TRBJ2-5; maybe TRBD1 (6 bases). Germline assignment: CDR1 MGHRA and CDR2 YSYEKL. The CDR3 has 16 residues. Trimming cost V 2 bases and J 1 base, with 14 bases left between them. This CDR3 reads CASSQSGGELQETQYF. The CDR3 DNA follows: TGCGCCAGCAGCCAATCTGGGGGCGAACTCCAAGAGACCCAGTACTTC.

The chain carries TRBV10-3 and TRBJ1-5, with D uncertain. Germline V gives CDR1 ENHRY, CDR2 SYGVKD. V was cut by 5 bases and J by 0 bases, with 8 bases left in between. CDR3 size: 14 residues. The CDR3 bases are TGTGCCATCAGTTATACACATAGCAATCAGCCCCAGCATTTT. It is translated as CAISYTHSNQPQHF.

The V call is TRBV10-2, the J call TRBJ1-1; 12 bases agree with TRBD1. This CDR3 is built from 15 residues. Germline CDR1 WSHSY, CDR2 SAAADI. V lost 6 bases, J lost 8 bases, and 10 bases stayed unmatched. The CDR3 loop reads CASRPPGQGATEAFF. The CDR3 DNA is TGCGCCAGCAGGCCTCCGGGACAGGGGGCTACAGAAGCTTTCTTT.

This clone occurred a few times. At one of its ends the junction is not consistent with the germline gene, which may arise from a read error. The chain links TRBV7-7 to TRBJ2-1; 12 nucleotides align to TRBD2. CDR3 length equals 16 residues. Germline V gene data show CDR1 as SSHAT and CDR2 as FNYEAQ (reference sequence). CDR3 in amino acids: CASSPSLAGGDNEQFF. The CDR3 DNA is TGTGCTAGCAGCCCTAGCCTAGCGGGGGGGGACAATGAGCAGTTCTTC.

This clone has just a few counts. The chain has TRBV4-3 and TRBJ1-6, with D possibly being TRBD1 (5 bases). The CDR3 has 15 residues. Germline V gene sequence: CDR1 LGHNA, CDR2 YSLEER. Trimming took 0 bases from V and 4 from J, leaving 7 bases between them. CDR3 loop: CASSQEGPYNSPLHF. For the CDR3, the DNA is TGCGCCAGCAGCCAAGAGGGGCCATATAATTCACCCCTCCACTTT.

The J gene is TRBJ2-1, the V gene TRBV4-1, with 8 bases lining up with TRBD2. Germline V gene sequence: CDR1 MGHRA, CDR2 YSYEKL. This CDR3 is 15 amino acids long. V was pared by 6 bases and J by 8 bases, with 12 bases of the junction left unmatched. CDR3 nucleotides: TGCGCCAGCAGACCGGCGGACGGGGGGGCTGATGAGCAGTTCTTC. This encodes CASRPADGGADEQFF.

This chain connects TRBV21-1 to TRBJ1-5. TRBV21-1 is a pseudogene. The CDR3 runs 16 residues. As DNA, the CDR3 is TGTGCCAGCAGCAAAACCCTCCGGGAAAGCAATCAGCCCCAGCATTTT. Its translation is CASSKTLRESNQPQHF.

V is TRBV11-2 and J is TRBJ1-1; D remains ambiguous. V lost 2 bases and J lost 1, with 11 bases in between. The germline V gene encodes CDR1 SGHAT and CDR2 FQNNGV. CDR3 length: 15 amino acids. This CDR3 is CASSLSNSQNTEAFF. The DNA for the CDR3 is TGTGCCAGCAGCTTATCGAACAGCCAGAACACTGAAGCTTTCTTT. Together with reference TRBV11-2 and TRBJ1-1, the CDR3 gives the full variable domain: EAGVAQSPRYKIIEKRQSVAFWCNPISGHATLYWYQQILGQGPKLLIQFQNNGVVDDSQLPKDRFSAERLKGVDSTLKIQPAKLEDSAVYLCASSLSNSQNTEAFFGQGTRLTVV.

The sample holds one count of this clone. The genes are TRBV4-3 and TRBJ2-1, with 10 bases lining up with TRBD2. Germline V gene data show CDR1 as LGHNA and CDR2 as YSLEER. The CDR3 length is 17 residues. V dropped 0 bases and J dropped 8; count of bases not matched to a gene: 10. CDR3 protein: CASSQEGTSVTRDEQFF. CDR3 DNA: TGCGCCAGCAGCCAAGAAGGGACTAGCGTTACCCGGGATGAGCAGTTCTTC.

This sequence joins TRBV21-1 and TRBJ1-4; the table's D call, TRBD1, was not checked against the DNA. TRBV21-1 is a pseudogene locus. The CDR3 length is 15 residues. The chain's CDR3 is CASSNGDSINEKLFF. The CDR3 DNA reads TGTGCCAGCAGCAACGGAGACAGTATTAATGAAAAACTGTTTTTT.

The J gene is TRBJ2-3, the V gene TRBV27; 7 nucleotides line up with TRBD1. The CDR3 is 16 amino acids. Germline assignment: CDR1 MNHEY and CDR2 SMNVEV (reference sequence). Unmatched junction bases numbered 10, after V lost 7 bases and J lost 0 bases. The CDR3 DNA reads TGTGCCAGCAACTATCGACGGGGACAGAGCACAGATACGCAGTATTTT. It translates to CASNYRRGQSTDTQYF.

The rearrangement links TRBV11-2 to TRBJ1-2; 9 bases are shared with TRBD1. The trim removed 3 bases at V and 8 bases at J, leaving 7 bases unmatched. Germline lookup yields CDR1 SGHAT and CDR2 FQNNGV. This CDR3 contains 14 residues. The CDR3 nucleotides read TGTGCCAGCAGCTTGGGACAGGGAGTAAAGGGCTACACCTTC. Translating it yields CASSLGQGVKGYTF.

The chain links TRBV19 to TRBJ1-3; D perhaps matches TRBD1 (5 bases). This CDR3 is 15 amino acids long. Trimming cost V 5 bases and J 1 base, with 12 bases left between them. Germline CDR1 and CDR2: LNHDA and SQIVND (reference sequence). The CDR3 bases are TGTGCCAGTAGTCCGGGACTGACGTCTGGAAACACCATATATTTT. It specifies CASSPGLTSGNTIYF.

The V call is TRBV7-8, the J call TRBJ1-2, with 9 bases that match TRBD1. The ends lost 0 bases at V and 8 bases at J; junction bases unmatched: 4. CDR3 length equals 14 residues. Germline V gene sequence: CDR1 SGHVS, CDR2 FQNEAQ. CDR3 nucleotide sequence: TGTGCCAGCAGCTTAGCGCGACAGGGGGAGGGCTACACCTTC. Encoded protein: CASSLARQGEGYTF.

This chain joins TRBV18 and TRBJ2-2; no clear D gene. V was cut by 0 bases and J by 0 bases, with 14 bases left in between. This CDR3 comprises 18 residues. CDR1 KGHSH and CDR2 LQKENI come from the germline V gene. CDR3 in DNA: TGTGCCAGCTCACCACCGAACCAGAACCCCCCGAACACCGGGGAGCTGTTTTTT. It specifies CASSPPNQNPPNTGELFF.